Following are 18 T cell receptor beta chains from one sample sequenced in a study of cytomegalovirus exposure and HLA in healthy donors (dated by TCRdb to about 2017). The protocol used for the library was the immunoSEQ multiplex PCR assay. For the multiplex PCR, a mixture combining 60 forward primers for TCR Vbeta segments and 13 reverse primers for TCR Jbeta segments was used. TCRdb's version of the immuneACCESS table is confined to in-frame rearrangements and falls short of the full clone set. An unresolved V gene accounts for under half of the shortfall where checked; the remainder is of unknown origin. The sample records 100,000 to 150,000 clones, 80% of which are singletons. Clones ranked in the top ten supply 1% of the sample. The sample consisted of PBMCs. The receptors were sampled from a man between 35 and 55 years old in good health and CMV-seronegative.

The chain is built from TRBV10-1 and TRBJ1-1; 10 nucleotides agree with TRBD1. Germline CDR1 and CDR2: WNHNN and SYGVQD (reference sequence). J was trimmed by 5 bases and V by 8 bases; bases with no gene match: 11. This CDR3 comprises 15 residues. CDR3 DNA sequence: TGCGCCAGCTCCCGGGACAGGGGATGGGGAACTGAAGCTTTCTTT. Translated: CASSRDRGWGTEAFF.

V and J are TRBV5-1 and TRBJ2-7; D perhaps matches TRBD1 (6 bases). V was clipped by 1 base and J by 4 bases, with 12 bases between them. CDR1 is SGHRS, CDR2 YFSETQ, per germline. This CDR3 is 14 amino acids long. DNA for the CDR3: TGCGCCAGCAGCTTGCAGGGGACCGAATACGAGCAGTACTTC. Translating gives CASSLQGTEYEQYF.

This chain links TRBV27 with TRBJ2-7; a weak D match, TRBD1 (6 bases). There are 13 residues in the CDR3. Trimming shortened V by 7 bases and J by 1 base, and 11 bases separated the two germline ends. Germline CDR1 reads MNHEY; CDR2 reads SMNVEV (reference sequence). CDR3 bases: TGTGCCAGCACAGGACAGTCTTCCTACGAGCAGTACTTC. Residues: CASTGQSSYEQYF.

The chain combines TRBV25-1 with TRBJ2-2, with D possibly TRBD2 on 5 matching bases. CDR3 length: 15 residues. Germline assignment: CDR1 MGHDK and CDR2 SYGVNS. The V and J ends lost 6 bases and 2 bases respectively, with 13 bases between them. CDR3 in amino acids: CASRESGTNTGELFF. The CDR3 nucleotides are TGTGCCAGCAGGGAGTCGGGAACCAACACCGGGGAGCTGTTTTTT.

This clone was picked up one time. The rearrangement links TRBV7-2 to TRBJ2-7; the D gene is possibly TRBD1 (6 bases). The length of the CDR3 is 18 residues. V was trimmed by 4 bases and J by 4 bases, leaving 26 bases between them. Germline CDR1 reads SGHTA; CDR2 reads FQGNSA. This CDR3 reads CASSSPDSFGGVRYEQYF. In DNA form, the CDR3 reads TGTGCCAGCAGCTCCCCGGACAGCTTTGGGGGAGTTAGGTACGAGCAGTACTTC.

J is TRBJ2-1 and V is TRBV19; 8 nucleotides match TRBD1. This CDR3 region has 13 residues. CDR1 and CDR2 (germline): LNHDA, SQIVND (reference sequence). V lost 10 bases to trimming and J lost 2 bases; unmatched junction nucleotides: 4. CDR3 sequence reads: CATGQGPYNEQFF. DNA of the CDR3: TGTGCCACTGGACAGGGCCCCTACAATGAGCAGTTCTTC. Variable domain in full (rest from reference TRBV19 and TRBJ2-1): DGGITQSPKYLFRKEGQNVTLSCEQNLNHDAMYWYRQDPGQGLRLIYYSQIVNDFQKGDIAEGYSVSREKKESFPLTVTSAQKNPTAFYLCATGQGPYNEQFFGPGTRLTVL.

About this clone itself: Sequence at one end of the junction differs from germline and may be a read error. This chain uses TRBV7-2 with TRBJ2-1; D is ambiguous. The CDR3 runs to 13 residues. CDR1 SGHTA and CDR2 FQGNSA come from the germline V gene. CDR3 protein: CASSTDSNNEQFF. In DNA, the CDR3 is TGTGCCAGCAGCACCGACTCCAACAATGAGCAGTTCTTC.

V usage is TRBV5-6 and J usage is TRBJ2-7, with a tentative D call TRBD1 (6 bases). The CDR3 runs 13 residues. CDR1 and CDR2 (germline): SGHDT, YYEEEE. With 2 bases removed from V and 0 bases from J, the gap between germline ends came to 6 bases. This CDR3 reads CASSLQGSYEQYF. DNA for the CDR3: TGTGCCAGCAGCTTACAGGGCTCCTACGAGCAGTACTTC.

The chain couples TRBV18 to TRBJ2-3; D possibly corresponds to TRBD2 (5 bases). The CDR3 contains 14 residues. Trimming took off 3 bases at V and 6 bases at J, with 13 bases between the two ends. Germline assignment: CDR1 KGHSH and CDR2 LQKENI. The CDR3 DNA sequence: TGTGCCAGCTCACCTGTGGATAGCGCGGATACGCAGTATTTT. This codes for CASSPVDSADTQYF.

The chain combines TRBV5-4 with TRBJ2-3; 14 bases agree with TRBD2. This CDR3 has 19 amino acids. The V segment lost 0 bases and the J segment 5 bases; nucleotides outside the gene matches: 11. Looked up from germline, CDR1 is SGHNT and CDR2 is YYREEE (reference sequence). The CDR3 DNA follows: TGTGCCAGCAGCTTGGGGAGGGGGACTAGCGGGAGCAGGGGAGATACGCAGTATTTT. It yields the protein CASSLGRGTSGSRGDTQYF.

To note about this clone: Other DNA sequences within the sample encode an identical CDR3. The V and J genes are TRBV5-1 and TRBJ2-3, with no clear D. Germline lookup yields CDR1 SGHRS and CDR2 YFSETQ. V dropped 0 bases and J dropped 0 bases, with 5 bases sitting between them. CDR3 length equals 14 residues. CDR3 nucleotides: TGCGCCAGCAGCTTGGGGCAGAGCACAGATACGCAGTATTTT. Protein product: CASSLGQSTDTQYF.

The chain uses TRBV27 and TRBJ2-2, with TRBD2 identical over 7 bases. V lost 4 bases and J lost 3; bases outside the gene matches: 8. This CDR3 is 16 amino acids long. Germline V gives CDR1 MNHEY, CDR2 SMNVEV (reference sequence). CDR3 in DNA: TGTGCCAGCAGTTCCCCGGGGGGAGCGGACACCGGGGAGCTGTTTTTT. It is translated as CASSSPGGADTGELFF.

This sequence joins TRBV19 and TRBJ2-3; the D is unclear. The length of the CDR3 is 12 residues. V lost 5 bases and J lost 5, with 8 bases in between. CDR1 is LNHDA, CDR2 SQIVND, per germline (reference sequence). DNA for the CDR3: TGTGCCAGTAGTCACCTCGGAGATACGCAGTATTTT. Translating it yields CASSHLGDTQYF. The whole variable domain, filled in from reference TRBV19 and TRBJ2-3, reads DGGITQSPKYLFRKEGQNVTLSCEQNLNHDAMYWYRQDPGQGLRLIYYSQIVNDFQKGDIAEGYSVSREKKESFPLTVTSAQKNPTAFYLCASSHLGDTQYFGPGTRLTVL.

This clone was recorded at least ten times. V is TRBV19 and J is TRBJ2-7; a possible D gene is TRBD2 (6 bases). Germline CDR1 is LNHDA and CDR2 is SQIVND (reference sequence). The CDR3 covers 13 residues. The V end was cut by 4 bases, the J end by 6 bases, with 13 bases between. CDR3 DNA sequence: TGTGCCAGTAGTAGCGGGGCCCTTGGCGAGCAGTACTTC. This encodes CASSSGALGEQYF. Supplemented by reference TRBV19 and TRBJ2-7, the full variable domain reads DGGITQSPKYLFRKEGQNVTLSCEQNLNHDAMYWYRQDPGQGLRLIYYSQIVNDFQKGDIAEGYSVSREKKESFPLTVTSAQKNPTAFYLCASSSGALGEQYFGPGTRLTVT.

The rearrangement joins TRBV28 to TRBJ1-2, with a possible D match to TRBD1 (6 bases). The CDR3 totals 15 residues. Per germline, CDR1 MDHEN and CDR2 SYDVKM. Deletions cut 6 bases from V and 0 bases from J, with 14 bases between. CDR3 protein: CASSPGTIANYGYTF. The CDR3, as DNA: TGTGCCAGCAGCCCCGGGACAATTGCTAACTATGGCTACACCTTC.

J is TRBJ2-1 and V is TRBV5-1; D perhaps matches TRBD1 (5 bases). V lost 5 bases to trimming and J lost 5 bases, with 14 bases between them. This CDR3 is built from 14 residues. CDR1 and CDR2 from the germline V gene are SGHRS and YFSETQ. The CDR3 nucleotides are TGCGCCAGCAGGCAGGGAAGTGCTAACAATGAGCAGTTCTTC. Translating gives CASRQGSANNEQFF.

The V gene is TRBV30, the J gene TRBJ1-4; 7 positions match TRBD1. The CDR3 spans 15 residues. Germline V lookup: CDR1 GTSNPN, CDR2 SVGIG (reference sequence). Trimming at V came to 5 bases and at J to 7 bases, leaving 13 bases not matched to a gene. The CDR3 protein is CAWDPRGTVPEKLFF. The CDR3 DNA sequence: TGTGCCTGGGACCCACGGGGGACAGTGCCTGAAAAACTGTTTTTT.

The table lists this clone with a few counts. V and J are TRBV2 and TRBJ1-1; no clear D gene. CDR1 is SNHLY and CDR2 is FYNNEI in the germline V gene. With 4 bases removed from V and 1 base from J, the gap between germline ends came to 7 bases. The CDR3 contains 13 residues. The DNA of the CDR3 is TGTGCCAGCAGTGCGAACGGGAACACTGAAGCTTTCTTT. The encoded protein is CASSANGNTEAFF.